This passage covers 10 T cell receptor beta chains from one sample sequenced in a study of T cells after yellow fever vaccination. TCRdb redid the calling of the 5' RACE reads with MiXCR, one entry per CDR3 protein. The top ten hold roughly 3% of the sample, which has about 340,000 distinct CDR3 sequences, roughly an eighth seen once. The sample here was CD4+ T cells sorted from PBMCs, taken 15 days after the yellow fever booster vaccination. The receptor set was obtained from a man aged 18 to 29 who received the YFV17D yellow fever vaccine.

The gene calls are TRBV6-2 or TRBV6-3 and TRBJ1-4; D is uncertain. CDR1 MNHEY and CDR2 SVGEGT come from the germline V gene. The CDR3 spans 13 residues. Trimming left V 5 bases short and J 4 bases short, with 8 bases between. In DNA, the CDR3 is TGTGCCAGCAGTGGCGGATTTAATGAAAAACTGTTTTTT. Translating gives CASSGGFNEKLFF.

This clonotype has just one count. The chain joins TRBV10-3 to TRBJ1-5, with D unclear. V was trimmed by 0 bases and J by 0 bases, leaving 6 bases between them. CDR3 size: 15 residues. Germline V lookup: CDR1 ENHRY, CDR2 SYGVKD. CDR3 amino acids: CAISESEYSNQPQHF. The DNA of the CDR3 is TGTGCCATCAGTGAGTCCGAATATAGCAATCAGCCCCAGCATTTT.

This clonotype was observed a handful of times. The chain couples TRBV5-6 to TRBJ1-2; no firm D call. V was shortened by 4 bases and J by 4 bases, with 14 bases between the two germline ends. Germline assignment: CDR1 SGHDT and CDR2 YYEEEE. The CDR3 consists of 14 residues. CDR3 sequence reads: CASSLRGVIYGYTF. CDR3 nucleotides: TGTGCCAGCAGCCTTCGTGGGGTTATCTATGGCTACACCTTC.

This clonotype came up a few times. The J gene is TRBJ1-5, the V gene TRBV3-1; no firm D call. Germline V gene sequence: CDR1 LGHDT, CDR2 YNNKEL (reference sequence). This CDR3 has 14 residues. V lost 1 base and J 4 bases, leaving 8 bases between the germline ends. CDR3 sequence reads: CASSQGRGNQPQHF. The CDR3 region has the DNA TGTGCCAGCAGCCAAGGAAGAGGGAATCAGCCCCAGCATTTT.

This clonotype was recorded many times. The CDR3 region has the DNA TGCAGCGTTGGGGACAGGGGTTTCTTC. This encodes CSVGDRGFF. The J gene is TRBJ2-1, the V gene TRBV29-1; TRBD1 aligns across 10 bases. Trimming cost V 4 bases and J 16 bases; bases outside gene matches: 1. Germline V gene lookup returns CDR1 SQVTM and CDR2 ANQGSEA. The CDR3 has 9 amino acids.

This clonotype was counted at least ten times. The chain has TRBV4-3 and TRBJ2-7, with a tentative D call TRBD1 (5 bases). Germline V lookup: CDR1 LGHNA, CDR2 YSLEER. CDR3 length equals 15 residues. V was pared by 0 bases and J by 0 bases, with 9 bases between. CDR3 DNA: TGCGCCAGCAGCCAAGACTTCAGGGACTCCTACGAGCAGTACTTC. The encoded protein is CASSQDFRDSYEQYF.

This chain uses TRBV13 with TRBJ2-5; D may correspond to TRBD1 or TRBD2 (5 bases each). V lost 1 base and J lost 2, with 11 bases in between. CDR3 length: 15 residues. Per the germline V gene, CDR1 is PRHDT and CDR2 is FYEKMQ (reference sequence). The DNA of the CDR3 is TGTGCCAGCAGCTTAGCCGGGGCGCCACAAGAGACCCAGTACTTC. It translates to CASSLAGAPQETQYF.

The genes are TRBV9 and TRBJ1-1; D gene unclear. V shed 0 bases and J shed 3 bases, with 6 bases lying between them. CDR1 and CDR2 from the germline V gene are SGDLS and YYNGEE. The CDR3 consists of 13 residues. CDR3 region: CASSVGIYTEAFF. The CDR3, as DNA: TGTGCCAGCAGCGTAGGAATTTACACTGAAGCTTTCTTT.

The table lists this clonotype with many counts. The CDR3 loop is CATSEGDGEAFF. The CDR3, as DNA: TGTGCCACCAGTGAAGGGGACGGTGAAGCTTTCTTT. This rearrangement joins TRBV24-1 to TRBJ1-1; D possibly corresponds to TRBD1 (5 bases). In germline, CDR1 is KGHDR, CDR2 SFDVKD. The CDR3 runs to 12 residues. Trimming removed 4 bases from V and 7 bases from J, with 9 bases in between.

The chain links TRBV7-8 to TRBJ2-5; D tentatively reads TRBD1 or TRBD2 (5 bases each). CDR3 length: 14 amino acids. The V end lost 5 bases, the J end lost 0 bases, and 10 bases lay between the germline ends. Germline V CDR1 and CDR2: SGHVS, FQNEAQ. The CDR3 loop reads CASSPRDHQETQYF. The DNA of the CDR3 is TGTGCCAGCAGCCCCCGGGACCACCAAGAGACCCAGTACTTC.